The entry that follows covers one TCR beta chain sequence. This record comes from a study of blood T cell repertoires in COVID-19. Across the study: Acute and convalescent COVID-19 samples came from the United States, Italy and Spain. T cells, B-cell-depleted T cells, or PBMCs supplied cDNA or gDNA.

In the original analysis: Estimation of nucleated cell counts relied on the amplification of reference gene primers. Libraries were prepared by immunoSEQ multiplex PCR; TCRdb keeps only in-frame clonotypes and omits some of them. V, J and clone size derive from that table, while D and trimming were established from the DNA sequence. The sample contains 150,000 to 200,000 clones, around 90% of which appear only once. J gave up 6 bases and V 4 bases, and 5 bases lay outside the gene matches. The CDR3 loop spans 13 amino acids. Per the germline V gene, CDR1 is SGHAT and CDR2 is FQNNGV. V gene TRBV11-2 combines with J gene TRBJ2-7; 8 bases agree with TRBD2. This TCR was recovered from a man over 45 with acute or convalescent COVID-19. The sequenced sample was peripheral blood. The chain's CDR3 is CASSSGGGLEQYF. As DNA, the CDR3 is TGTGCCAGCAGCTCTGGCGGGGGGCTCGAGCAGTACTTC.